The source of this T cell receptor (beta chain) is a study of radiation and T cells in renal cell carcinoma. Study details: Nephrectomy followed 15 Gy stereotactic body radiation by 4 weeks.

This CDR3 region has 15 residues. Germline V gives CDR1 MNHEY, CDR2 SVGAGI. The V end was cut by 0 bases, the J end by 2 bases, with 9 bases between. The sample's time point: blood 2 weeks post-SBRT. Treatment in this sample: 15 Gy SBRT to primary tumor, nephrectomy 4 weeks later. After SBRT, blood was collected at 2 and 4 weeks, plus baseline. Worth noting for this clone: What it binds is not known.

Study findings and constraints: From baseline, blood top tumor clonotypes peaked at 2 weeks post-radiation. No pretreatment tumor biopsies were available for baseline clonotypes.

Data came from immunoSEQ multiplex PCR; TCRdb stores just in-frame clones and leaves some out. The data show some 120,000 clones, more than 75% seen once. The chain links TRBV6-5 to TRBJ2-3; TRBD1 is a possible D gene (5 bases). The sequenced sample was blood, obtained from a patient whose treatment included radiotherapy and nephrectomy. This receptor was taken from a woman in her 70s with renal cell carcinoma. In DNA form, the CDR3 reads TGTGCCAGCAGTTACTCTGGACACCCCACAGATACGCAGTATTTT. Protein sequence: CASSYSGHPTDTQYF.